This entry lists 16 T cell receptor beta chains sequenced from one sample in a study of Ad26.COV2.S vaccination and SARS-CoV-2 variants. Described treatment: 19 received Ad26.COV2.S at low or high dose, single or two shots; several received placebo; per-sample allocation not given. Day 63 after the first vaccine or placebo injection was the time point for sampling. The method was immunoSEQ multiplex PCR; TCRdb's version includes in-frame clones alone and lacks a portion of them. The sample has 240,000 or so clones; 85% to 90% are singletons. Material: peripheral blood, obtained in a trial of Ad26.COV2.S vaccine versus placebo. Source of these receptors: a person aged 18-65 years who received the Ad26.COV2.S COVID-19 vaccine or a placebo.

This chain connects TRBV6-2 or TRBV6-3 to TRBJ2-1; TRBD1 matches 11 bases. This CDR3 is built from 15 residues. The J segment lost 4 bases and the V segment lost 2 bases, leaving 1 base of the junction unmatched. The germline gives CDR1 MNHEY, CDR2 SVGEGT. CDR3: CASSYGTGGYNEQFF. CDR3 coding DNA: TGTGCCAGCAGTTACGGGACAGGGGGATACAATGAGCAGTTCTTC.

V is TRBV11-2 and J is TRBJ2-1; D assignment may be TRBD1 or TRBD2 (7 bases each). Trimming stripped 3 bases from V and 2 bases from J, with 17 bases between. CDR1 is SGHAT and CDR2 is FQNNGV in the germline V gene. CDR3 length: 17 amino acids. The CDR3 region is CASSLTGSGIAYNEQFF. For the CDR3, the DNA is TGTGCCAGCAGCTTGACAGGGAGCGGGATCGCCTACAATGAGCAGTTCTTC.

The chain uses TRBV6-4 and TRBJ1-6; no firm D call. This CDR3 spans 15 amino acids. Germline CDR1 is MRHNA and CDR2 is SNTAGT. V was trimmed by 0 bases and J by 9 bases, leaving 12 bases between them. CDR3 loop: CASSDSSGSGSPLHF. The CDR3 nucleotides are TGTGCCAGCAGTGACTCGTCAGGCTCGGGTTCACCCCTCCACTTT.

The chain carries TRBV27 and TRBJ2-1; the D is unclear. Germline V gene lookup returns CDR1 MNHEY and CDR2 SMNVEV (reference sequence). The germline V and J ends were trimmed by 3 bases and 10 bases, with 10 bases remaining between them. The CDR3 is 12 residues long. This CDR3 reads CASSLRRGEQFF. CDR3 nucleotide sequence: TGTGCCAGCAGTTTGCGGAGAGGCGAGCAGTTCTTC.

This clone turned up a few times. V gene TRBV4-1 combines with J gene TRBJ2-1; the match to TRBD2 covers 13 bases. Trimming removed 3 bases from V and 10 bases from J; junction bases left unmatched: 6. Germline V gene data show CDR1 as MGHRA and CDR2 as YSYEKL. This CDR3 has 15 residues. CDR3 bases: TGCGCCAGCAGCCATACTAGCGGGGGGGCTCGGGAGCAGTTCTTC. Its translation: CASSHTSGGAREQFF.

The chain links TRBV5-1 to TRBJ2-7, with 8 nucleotides matching TRBD1. V dropped 4 bases and J dropped 5; count of bases not matched to a gene: 14. The CDR3 is 16 amino acids. CDR1 is SGHRS, CDR2 YFSETQ, per germline. DNA of the CDR3: TGCGCCAGCAGCAATGCAGGGGGCTTAAGAAGCCACGAGCAGTACTTC. Translation gives CASSNAGGLRSHEQYF.

The genes are TRBV6-2 or TRBV6-3 and TRBJ2-7, with 7 positions matching TRBD1. This CDR3 comprises 15 residues. Unmatched junction bases numbered 4, after V lost 2 bases and J lost 0 bases. Germline V gene lookup returns CDR1 MNHEY and CDR2 SVGEGT. CDR3 in DNA: TGTGCCAGCAGTTACAGAAGGGGGCTCTCCTACGAGCAGTACTTC. Amino acid sequence: CASSYRRGLSYEQYF.

V is TRBV11-3 and J is TRBJ2-3, with D perhaps matching TRBD2 (6 bases). Trimming removed 8 bases at V and 0 bases at J, with 12 bases between. The CDR3 totals 14 residues. Germline assignment: CDR1 SGHNT and CDR2 YENEEA. CDR3 residues: CASAISGSTDTQYF. The CDR3 DNA follows: TGTGCCAGCGCCATCAGCGGGAGCACAGATACGCAGTATTTT.

This chain links TRBV7-9 with TRBJ2-1; 7 nucleotides align to TRBD1. Per germline, CDR1 SEHNR and CDR2 FQNEAQ (reference sequence). This CDR3 contains 15 residues. V dropped 6 bases and J dropped 7; count of bases not matched to a gene: 12. The DNA of the CDR3 is TGTGCCAGCAGGCCTCCCCGGGACAGTGGGAATGAGCAGTTCTTC. Translated, it gives CASRPPRDSGNEQFF.

This clone was seen once. The rearrangement links TRBV18 to TRBJ2-1, with 8 bases fitting TRBD2. The V gene's germline CDR1 is KGHSH and CDR2 LQKENI. The CDR3 runs 17 residues. The ends lost 1 base at V and 4 bases at J; junction bases unmatched: 9. Here the CDR3 reads CASSPRAHSGVYNEQFF. The CDR3 nucleotides are TGTGCCAGCTCACCACGGGCGCATAGCGGGGTTTACAATGAGCAGTTCTTC.

The V and J genes are TRBV3-1 (or the pseudogene TRBV3-2) and TRBJ1-5, with 8 bases lining up with TRBD1. The germline V gene has CDR1 LGHDT and CDR2 YNNKEL (reference sequence). The ends lost 3 bases at V and 3 bases at J; junction bases unmatched: 1. This CDR3 region has 14 residues. In nucleotides, the CDR3 is TGTGCCAGCAGCCAGGGACAGGCCAATCAGCCCCAGCATTTT. This codes for CASSQGQANQPQHF.

This clone was seen only a few times. The rearrangement links TRBV5-4 to TRBJ2-2; D uncertain. This CDR3 comprises 13 residues. Trimming cost V 5 bases and J 1 base, with 6 bases left between them. The V gene's germline CDR1 is SGHNT and CDR2 YYREEE (reference sequence). Here the CDR3 DNA reads TGTGCCAGCAGGCCTCAGAACACCGGGGAGCTGTTTTTT. Amino acids: CASRPQNTGELFF.

V gene TRBV4-3 combines with J gene TRBJ2-1, with D possibly being TRBD2 (6 bases). The germline gives CDR1 LGHNA, CDR2 YSLEER. V lost 0 bases to trimming and J lost 6 bases, with 9 bases between them. The CDR3 consists of 14 residues. The CDR3 region has the DNA TGCGCCAGCAGCCAAGAGGCGACTAGCAATGAGCAGTTCTTC. This gives the protein CASSQEATSNEQFF.

The genes are TRBV19 and TRBJ2-7, with D tentatively TRBD1 or TRBD2 (5 bases each). The CDR3 loop spans 14 amino acids. Germline CDR1 is LNHDA and CDR2 is SQIVND (reference sequence). Trimming removed 11 bases from V and 6 bases from J, with 23 bases in between. The CDR3 protein is CASKEAGRVSEQYF. The DNA for the CDR3 is TGTGCCTCGAAGGAGGCAGGGAGAGTTAGCGAGCAGTACTTC. Variable domain in full (rest from reference TRBV19 and TRBJ2-7): DGGITQSPKYLFRKEGQNVTLSCEQNLNHDAMYWYRQDPGQGLRLIYYSQIVNDFQKGDIAEGYSVSREKKESFPLTVTSAQKNPTAFYLCASKEAGRVSEQYFGPGTRLTVT.

The chain has TRBV11-2 and TRBJ1-2; D is undetermined. CDR3 length: 13 residues. Germline V CDR1 and CDR2: SGHAT, FQNNGV. V was trimmed by 3 bases and J by 7 bases, leaving 12 bases between them. CDR3 in DNA: TGTGCCAGCAGCTTTGACCCCCTCGGTGGCTACACCTTC. Protein: CASSFDPLGGYTF.

This chain links TRBV4-3 with TRBJ2-1, with 7 positions matching TRBD2. V gave up 0 bases and J gave up 7 bases; unmatched junction bases: 9. The CDR3 sequence is 16 residues long. In germline, CDR1 is LGHNA, CDR2 YSLEER. CDR3 protein: CASSQDRWGGANEQFF. Written as DNA, the CDR3 is TGCGCCAGCAGCCAAGATCGTTGGGGAGGGGCGAATGAGCAGTTCTTC.